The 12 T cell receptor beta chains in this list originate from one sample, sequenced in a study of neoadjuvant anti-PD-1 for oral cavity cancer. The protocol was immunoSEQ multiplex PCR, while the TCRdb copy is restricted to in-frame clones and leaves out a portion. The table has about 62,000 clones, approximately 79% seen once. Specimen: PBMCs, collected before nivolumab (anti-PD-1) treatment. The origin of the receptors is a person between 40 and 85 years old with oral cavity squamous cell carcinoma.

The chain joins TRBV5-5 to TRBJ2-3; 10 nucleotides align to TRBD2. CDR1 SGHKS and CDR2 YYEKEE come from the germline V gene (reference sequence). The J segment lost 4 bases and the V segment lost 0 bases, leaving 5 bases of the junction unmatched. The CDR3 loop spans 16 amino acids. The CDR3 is CASSLEGLALPDTQYF. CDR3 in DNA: TGTGCCAGCAGCTTGGAGGGACTAGCGCTACCAGATACGCAGTATTTT.

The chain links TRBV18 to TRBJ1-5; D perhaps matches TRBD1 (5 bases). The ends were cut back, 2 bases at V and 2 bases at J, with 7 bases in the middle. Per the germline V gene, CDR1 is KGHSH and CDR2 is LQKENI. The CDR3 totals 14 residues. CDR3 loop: CASSPRDGNQPQHF. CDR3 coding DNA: TGTGCCAGCTCACCAAGGGACGGCAATCAGCCCCAGCATTTT.

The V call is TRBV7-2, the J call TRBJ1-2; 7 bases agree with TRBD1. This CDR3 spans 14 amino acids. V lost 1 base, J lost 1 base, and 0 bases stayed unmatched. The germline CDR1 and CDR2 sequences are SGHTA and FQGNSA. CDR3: CASSLDRGNYGYTF. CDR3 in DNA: TGTGCCAGCAGCTTAGACAGGGGTAACTATGGCTACACCTTC.

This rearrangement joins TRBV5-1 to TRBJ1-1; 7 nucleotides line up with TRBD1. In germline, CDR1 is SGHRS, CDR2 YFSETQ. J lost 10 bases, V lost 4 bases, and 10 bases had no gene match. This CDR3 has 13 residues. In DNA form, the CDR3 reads TGCGCCAGCAGCGTGGTACCCCAGGGGGGAGCTTTCTTT. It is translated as CASSVVPQGGAFF.

Here the CDR3 reads CASSVLAGVGTGELFF. The CDR3 coding sequence is TGTGCCAGCAGCGTACTAGCGGGAGTAGGCACCGGGGAGCTGTTTTTT. The chain couples TRBV5-5 to TRBJ2-2; TRBD2 matches at 11 bases. CDR3 size: 16 residues. V shed 4 bases, J shed 4 bases, and the junction held 6 bases outside the gene matches. CDR1 SGHKS and CDR2 YYEKEE come from the germline V gene (reference sequence).

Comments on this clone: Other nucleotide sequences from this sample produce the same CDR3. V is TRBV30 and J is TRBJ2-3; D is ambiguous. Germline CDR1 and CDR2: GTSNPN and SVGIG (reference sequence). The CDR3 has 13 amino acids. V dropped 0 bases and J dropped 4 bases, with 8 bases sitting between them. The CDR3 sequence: CAWSVRRADTQYF. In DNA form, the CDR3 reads TGTGCCTGGAGTGTGAGGAGAGCAGATACGCAGTATTTT.

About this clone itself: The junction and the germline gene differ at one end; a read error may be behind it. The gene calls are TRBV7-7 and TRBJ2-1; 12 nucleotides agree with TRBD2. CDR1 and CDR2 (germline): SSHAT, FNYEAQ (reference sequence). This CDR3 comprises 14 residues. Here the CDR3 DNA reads TGTGCCAGCAGCCTAGCGGGGGGGCACAATGAGCAGTTCTTC. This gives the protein CASSLAGGHNEQFF.

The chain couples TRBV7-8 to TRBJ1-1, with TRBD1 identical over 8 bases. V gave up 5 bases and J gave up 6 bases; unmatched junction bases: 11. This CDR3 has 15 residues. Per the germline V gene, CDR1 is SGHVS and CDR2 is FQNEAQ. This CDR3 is CASSPSRGLGAEAFF. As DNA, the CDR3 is TGTGCCAGCAGCCCAAGCAGGGGGCTAGGGGCTGAAGCTTTCTTT. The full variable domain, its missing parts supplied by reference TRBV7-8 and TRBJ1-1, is GAGVSQSPRYKVAKRGQDVALRCDPISGHVSLFWYQQALGQGPEFLTYFQNEAQLDKSGLPSDRFFAERPEGSVSTLKIQRTQQEDSAVYLCASSPSRGLGAEAFFGQGTRLTVV.

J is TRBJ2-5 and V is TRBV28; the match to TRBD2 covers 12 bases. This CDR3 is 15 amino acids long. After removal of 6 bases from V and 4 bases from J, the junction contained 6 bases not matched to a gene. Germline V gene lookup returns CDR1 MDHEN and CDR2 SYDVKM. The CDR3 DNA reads TGTGCCAGCAGCATACTAGCGGGAGGAGGAGAGACCCAGTACTTC. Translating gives CASSILAGGGETQYF.

CDR3: CASSDAEGAEETQYF. Written as DNA, the CDR3 is TGCGCCAGCAGTGACGCGGAGGGGGCTGAGGAGACCCAGTACTTC. This chain uses TRBV10-2 with TRBJ2-5; TRBD1 might be the D (7 bases). The V gene lost 3 bases and the J gene lost 5 bases, with 16 bases spanning the gap. The CDR3 length is 15 residues. Per germline, CDR1 WSHSY and CDR2 SAAADI.

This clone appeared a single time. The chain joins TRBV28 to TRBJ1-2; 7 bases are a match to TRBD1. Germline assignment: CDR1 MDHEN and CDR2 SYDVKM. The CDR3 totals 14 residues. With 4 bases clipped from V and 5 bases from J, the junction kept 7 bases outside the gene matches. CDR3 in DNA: TGTGCCAGCAGTTGGAACAGGGGAGGGTATGGCTACACCTTC. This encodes CASSWNRGGYGYTF.

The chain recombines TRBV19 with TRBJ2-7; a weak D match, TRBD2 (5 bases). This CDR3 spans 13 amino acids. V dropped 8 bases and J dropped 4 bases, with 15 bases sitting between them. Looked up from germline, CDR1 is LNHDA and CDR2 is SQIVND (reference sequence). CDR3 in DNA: TGTGCCAGTTCAGCGGCCCTTGAATACGAGCAGTACTTC. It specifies CASSAALEYEQYF.